The sequence of this T cell receptor (beta chain) was determined in a study of OX40 agonist ivuxolimab in advanced cancers. At the level of the study: Participants averaged approximately 61 years of age (range about 23 to 79) and were over 75% male. Having had anti-PD-1, anti-PD-L1 or anti-CTLA-4 therapy before was allowed, and about 40% had some. General study results and limits: The authors also found low normalized T-cell clonal expansion in some nonresponders.

V was clipped by 6 bases and J by 2 bases, with 11 bases between them. This CDR3 is 14 amino acids long. Looked up from germline, CDR1 is MNHNY and CDR2 is SVGAGI (reference sequence). Here immunoSEQ multiplex PCR was the method, and the copy in TCRdb shows in-frame clones only, minus some. This table holds about 68,000 clones, 65% to 90% found once. Points on this clone: What it recognizes is unknown.

The source of this sequence is an adult with an advanced solid tumor such as melanoma, head and neck, liver or kidney cancer. The chain is built from TRBV6-6 and TRBJ1-5; tentative D call: TRBD1 (6 bases). Sequenced material: CD4+ or CD8+ T cells sorted from blood, taken in a trial of the OX40 agonist ivuxolimab. CDR3 sequence: CASRQGLGNQPQHF. CDR3 nucleotides: TGTGCCAGCAGGCAGGGGCTGGGCAATCAGCCCCAGCATTTT.